One T cell receptor (beta chain) is described in this entry. This entry comes from a study of shared clonotypes between healthy human individuals. Investigators spread the genomic DNA of each subset evenly over several immunoSEQ plates. TCRdb keeps only in-frame clones here, not all; method: immunoSEQ multiplex PCR. This table holds about 2.1 million clones, about 93% found once. The naive CD8 population came from CD45RO-negative cells selected for CCR7, without terminally differentiated effector memory CD45RA+ cells. This CDR3 contains 16 residues. In germline, CDR1 is LGHNA, CDR2 YSLEER. Trimming removed 0 bases from V and 4 bases from J, with 14 bases in between.

The sequenced sample was naive CD8+ T cells from PBMCs. The TCR originated in a young man in good health. Some clones in this sample may be carry-over from other donors' samples. The chain uses TRBV4-3 and TRBJ2-3; the D gene is possibly TRBD1 (5 bases). CDR3 amino acids: CASSQDLVVGPDTQYF. CDR3 in DNA: TGCGCCAGCAGCCAAGATCTGGTAGTGGGGCCAGATACGCAGTATTTT.